This T cell receptor beta chain comes out of a study of T cell changes during pregnancy in multiple sclerosis. This CDR3 is 15 amino acids long. The V gene lost 0 bases and the J gene lost 3 bases, with 9 bases spanning the gap. The germline gives CDR1 SGDLS, CDR2 YYNGEE. Libraries were prepared by immunoSEQ multiplex PCR; TCRdb keeps only in-frame clonotypes and omits some of them. The sample contains about 46,000 clones, 80% to 95% of which appear only once. The sample consisted of CD8+ T cells from peripheral blood mononuclear cells, taken in the second trimester of pregnancy. The V call is TRBV9, the J call TRBJ2-2, with TRBD1 as a possible D gene (5 bases). The TCR comes from a female donor with multiple sclerosis, enrolled in a pregnancy study. Here the CDR3 DNA reads TGTGCCAGCAGCGTAGAAGGGGCGCACACCGGGGAGCTGTTTTTT. Translation: CASSVEGAHTGELFF. The variable domain in full, completed from reference TRBV9 and TRBJ2-2, reads DSGVTQTPKHLITATGQRVTLRCSPRSGDLSVYWYQQSLDQGLQFLIQYYNGEERAKGNILERFSAQQFPDLHSELNLSSLELGDSALYFCASSVEGAHTGELFFGEGSRLTVL.